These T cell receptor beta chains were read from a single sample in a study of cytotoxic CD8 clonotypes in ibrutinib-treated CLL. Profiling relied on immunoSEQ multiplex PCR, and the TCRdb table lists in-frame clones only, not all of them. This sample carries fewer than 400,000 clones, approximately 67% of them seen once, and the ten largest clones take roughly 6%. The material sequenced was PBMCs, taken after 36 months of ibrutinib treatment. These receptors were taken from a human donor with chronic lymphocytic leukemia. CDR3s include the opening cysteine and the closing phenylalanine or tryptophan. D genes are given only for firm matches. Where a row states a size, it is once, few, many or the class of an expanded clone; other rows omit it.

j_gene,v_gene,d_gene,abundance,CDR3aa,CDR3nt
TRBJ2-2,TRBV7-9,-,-,CAPGTQNTGELFF,TGTGCCCCAGGGACTCAGAACACCGGGGAGCTGTTTTTT
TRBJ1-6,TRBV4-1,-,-,CASSHPGQYNSPLHF,TGCGCCAGCAGCCATCCAGGGCAATATAATTCACCCCTCCACTTT
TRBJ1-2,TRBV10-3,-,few,CAIPRSPEGGYTF,TGTGCCATCCCTAGATCCCCCGAGGGTGGCTACACCTTC
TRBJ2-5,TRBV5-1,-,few,CASSLGLEETQYF,TGCGCCAGCAGCTTGGGTTTGGAAGAGACCCAGTACTTC
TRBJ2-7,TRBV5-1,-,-,CASSLVGAEGHEQYF,TGCGCCAGCAGCTTGGTAGGGGCAGAGGGACACGAGCAGTACTTC
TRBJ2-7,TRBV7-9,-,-,CASRPQGVGVYEQYF,TGTGCCAGCAGACCACAAGGGGTGGGAGTCTACGAGCAGTACTTC
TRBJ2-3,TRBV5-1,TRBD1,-,CASSWRQGRTDTQYF,TGCGCCAGCAGCTGGAGACAGGGGAGAACAGATACGCAGTATTTT
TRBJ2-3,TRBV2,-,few,CASSVGDTQYF,TGTGCCAGCAGCGTAGGGGATACGCAGTATTTT
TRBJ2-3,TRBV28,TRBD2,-,CASSFGLAGTSTDTQYF,TGTGCCAGCAGCTTCGGACTAGCGGGGACTAGCACAGATACGCAGTATTTT
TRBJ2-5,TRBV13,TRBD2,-,CASSRGVEETQYF,TGTGCCAGCAGCCGGGGGGTCGAGGAGACCCAGTACTTC
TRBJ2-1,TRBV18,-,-,CASSPERSEQFF,TGTGCCAGCTCACCGGAGAGATCGGAGCAGTTCTTC
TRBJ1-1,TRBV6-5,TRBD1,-,CASSQRYGGQEEAFF,TGTGCCAGCAGCCAAAGGTACGGCGGACAGGAGGAAGCTTTCTTT
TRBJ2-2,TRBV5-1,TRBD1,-,CASSFGTSRPGLQGSTGELFF,TGCGCCAGCAGCTTTGGGACCAGTCGGCCAGGTCTACAGGGGTCCACCGGGGAGCTGTTTTTT
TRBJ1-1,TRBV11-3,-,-,CASSVQKGSTEAFF,TGTGCCAGCAGCGTTCAAAAGGGAAGCACTGAAGCTTTCTTT
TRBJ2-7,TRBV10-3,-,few,CAISDKGTNYEQYF,TGTGCCATCAGTGATAAGGGGACGAATTACGAGCAGTACTTC
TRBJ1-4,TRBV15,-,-,CATSREGAPDEKLFF,TGTGCCACCAGCAGAGAGGGGGCGCCGGATGAAAAACTGTTTTTT
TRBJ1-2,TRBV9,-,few,CASSVTDSDNYGYTF,TGTGCCAGCAGCGTAACGGACAGTGATAACTATGGCTACACCTTC
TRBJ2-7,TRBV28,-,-,CASLQTHEQYF,TGTGCCAGCCTCCAGACCCACGAGCAGTACTTC
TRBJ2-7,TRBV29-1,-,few,CSVEMGGPYEQYF,TGCAGCGTTGAGATGGGGGGCCCGTACGAGCAGTACTTC
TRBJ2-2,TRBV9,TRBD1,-,CASSHRDRKRTGELFF,TGTGCCAGCAGCCATCGGGACAGAAAACGCACCGGGGAGCTGTTTTTT
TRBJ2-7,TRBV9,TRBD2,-,CASSVDPKVVSGGEQYF,TGTGCCAGCAGCGTAGACCCCAAGGTGGTCTCGGGAGGAGAGCAGTACTTC
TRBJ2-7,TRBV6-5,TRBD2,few,CATRTLAGAEQYF,TGTGCCACCCGGACGCTAGCGGGAGCCGAGCAGTACTTC
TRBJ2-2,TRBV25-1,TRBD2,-,CASSHHSGSGPGELFF,TGTGCCAGCAGTCATCATAGCGGGAGTGGGCCCGGGGAGCTGTTTTTT
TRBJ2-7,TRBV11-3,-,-,CASSLAGSYEQYF,TGTGCCAGCAGCTTGGCGGGCTCCTACGAGCAGTACTTC
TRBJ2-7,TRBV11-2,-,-,CASSLPATSSYEQYF,TGTGCCAGCAGCTTACCTGCCACTAGCTCCTACGAGCAGTACTTC
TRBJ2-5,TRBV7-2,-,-,CASSFFSRVQETQYF,TGTGCCAGCAGCTTCTTTTCTCGGGTGCAAGAGACCCAGTACTTC
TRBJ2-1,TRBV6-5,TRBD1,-,CASGRPGQARNEQFF,TGTGCCAGCGGCCGGCCGGGACAGGCAAGGAATGAGCAGTTCTTC
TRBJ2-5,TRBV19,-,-,CASSILGQETQYF,TGTGCCAGTAGTATTCTTGGCCAAGAGACCCAGTACTTC
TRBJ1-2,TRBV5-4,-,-,CASSLDWGGYGYTF,TGTGCCAGCAGCTTGGATTGGGGAGGCTACGGCTACACCTTC
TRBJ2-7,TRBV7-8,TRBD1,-,CASSHRDRSYEQYF,TGTGCCAGCAGCCACCGGGACAGGTCCTACGAGCAGTACTTC
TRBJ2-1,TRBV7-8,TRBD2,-,CASSLIPGGGASSEQFF,TGTGCCAGCAGCTTAATCCCTGGCGGGGGGGCCTCAAGTGAGCAGTTCTTC
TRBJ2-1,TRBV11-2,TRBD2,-,CASSSVRTSGANEQFF,TGTGCCAGCAGCTCTGTGCGGACTAGCGGGGCGAATGAGCAGTTCTTC
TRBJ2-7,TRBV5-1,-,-,CASSLRPDSYEQYF,TGCGCCAGCAGCTTACGGCCAGACTCCTACGAGCAGTACTTC
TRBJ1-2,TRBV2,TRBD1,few,CASSEGRGRYGYTF,TGTGCCAGCAGTGAAGGCAGGGGGCGATATGGCTACACCTTC
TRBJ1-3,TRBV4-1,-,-,CASSQEGGRSGNTIYF,TGCGCCAGCAGCCAAGAGGGCGGCCGCTCTGGAAACACCATATATTTT
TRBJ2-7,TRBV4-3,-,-,CASSPGASEIYEQYF,TGCGCCAGCAGCCCCGGGGCATCCGAGATCTACGAGCAGTACTTC
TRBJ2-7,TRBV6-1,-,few,CASRQSSYEQYF,TGTGCCAGCAGGCAGAGCTCCTACGAGCAGTACTTC
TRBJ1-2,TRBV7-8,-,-,CASSLGGGYGYTF,TGTGCCAGCAGCTTGGGGGGAGGCTATGGCTACACCTTC
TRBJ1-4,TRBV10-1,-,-,CASRNVRDGATNEKLFF,TGCGCCAGCAGAAACGTCCGGGACGGTGCAACTAATGAAAAACTGTTTTTT